This T cell receptor (beta chain) was sequenced in a study of T cell responses to AZD1222 COVID-19 vaccine. Study-wide background: Recipients boosted at about 4 weeks or about 12 weeks are pooled.

TCRdb's table, derived via immunoSEQ multiplex PCR, lists solely in-frame clones and lacks some. Of about 110,000 clones listed, around 94% are singletons. Unmatched junction bases numbered 0, after V lost 4 bases and J lost 3 bases. Germline CDR1 SQVTM, CDR2 ANQGSEA. This CDR3 spans 11 amino acids. To note about this clone: Its target is unknown.

Study-wide results and caveats: White British donors predominated, females outnumbered males, and clonal diversity was possibly underestimated.

Sequencing used peripheral blood, obtained on day 0 of AZD1222 vaccination. This chain connects TRBV29-1 to TRBJ2-7; TRBD1 aligns across 7 bases. This clonotype was obtained from an adult in good health. The CDR3 sequence: CSVGDSYEQYF. The CDR3 DNA follows: TGCAGCGTTGGGGACAGCTACGAGCAGTACTTC.